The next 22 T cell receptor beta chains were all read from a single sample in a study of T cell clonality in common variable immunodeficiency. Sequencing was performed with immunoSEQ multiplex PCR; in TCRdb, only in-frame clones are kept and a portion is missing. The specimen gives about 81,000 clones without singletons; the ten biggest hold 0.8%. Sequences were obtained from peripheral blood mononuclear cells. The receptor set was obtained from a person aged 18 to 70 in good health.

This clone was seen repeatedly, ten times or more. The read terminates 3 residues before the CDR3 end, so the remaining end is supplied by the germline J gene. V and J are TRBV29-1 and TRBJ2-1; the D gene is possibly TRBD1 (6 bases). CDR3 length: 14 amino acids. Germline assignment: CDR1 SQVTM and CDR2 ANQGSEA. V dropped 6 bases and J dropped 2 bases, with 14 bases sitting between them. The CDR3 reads CSVIRDNAYNEQFF. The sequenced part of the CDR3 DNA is TGCAGCGTAATCCGGGACAACGCCTACAATGAG.

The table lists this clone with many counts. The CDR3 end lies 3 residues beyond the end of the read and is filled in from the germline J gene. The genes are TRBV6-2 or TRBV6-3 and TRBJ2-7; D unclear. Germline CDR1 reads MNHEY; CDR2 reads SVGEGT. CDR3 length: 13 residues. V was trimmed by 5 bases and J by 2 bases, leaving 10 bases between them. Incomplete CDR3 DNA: TGTGCCAGCAGTAATTCTCGGGCCTACGAG. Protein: CASSNSRAYE. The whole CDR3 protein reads CASSNSRAYEQYF.

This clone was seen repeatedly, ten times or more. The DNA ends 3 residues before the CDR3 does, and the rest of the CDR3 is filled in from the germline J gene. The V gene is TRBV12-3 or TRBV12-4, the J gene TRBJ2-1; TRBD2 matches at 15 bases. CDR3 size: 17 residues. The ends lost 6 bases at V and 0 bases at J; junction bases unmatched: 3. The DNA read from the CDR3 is TGTGCCAGCAGCGGGACTAGCGGGGGGAGCTCCTACAATGAG. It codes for CASSGTSGGSSYNE. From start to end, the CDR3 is CASSGTSGGSSYNEQFF.

The sequenced part of the CDR3 DNA is TGCAGTGCTAGAGTGGGGGGGAGTACCTACAATGAG. Protein sequence: CSARVGGSTYNE. The whole CDR3 protein is CSARVGGSTYNEQFF. The chain employs TRBV20-1 and TRBJ2-1, with 7 bases identical to TRBD2. The CDR3 end falls 3 residues outside the read, so it is completed with the germline J gene. Germline V gene data show CDR1 as DFQATT and CDR2 as SNEGSKA (reference sequence). V lost 1 base and J lost 2; bases outside the gene matches: 5. The CDR3 totals 15 residues.

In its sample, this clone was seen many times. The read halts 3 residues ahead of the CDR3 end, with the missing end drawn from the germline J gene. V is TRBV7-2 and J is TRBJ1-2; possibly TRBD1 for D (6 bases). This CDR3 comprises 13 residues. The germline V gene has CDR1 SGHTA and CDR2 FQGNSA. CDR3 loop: CASSLADSRGYTF. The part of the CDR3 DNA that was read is TGTGCCAGCAGCTTAGCGGACAGCCGGGGC.

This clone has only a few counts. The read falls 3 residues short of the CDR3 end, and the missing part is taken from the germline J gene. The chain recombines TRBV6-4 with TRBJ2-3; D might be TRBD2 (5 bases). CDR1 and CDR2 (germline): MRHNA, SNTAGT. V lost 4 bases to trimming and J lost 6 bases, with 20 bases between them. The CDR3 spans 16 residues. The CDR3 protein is CASSASSVPRGDTQYF. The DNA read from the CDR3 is TGTGCCAGCAGTGCCTCCTCGGTTCCCAGAGGGGATACG.

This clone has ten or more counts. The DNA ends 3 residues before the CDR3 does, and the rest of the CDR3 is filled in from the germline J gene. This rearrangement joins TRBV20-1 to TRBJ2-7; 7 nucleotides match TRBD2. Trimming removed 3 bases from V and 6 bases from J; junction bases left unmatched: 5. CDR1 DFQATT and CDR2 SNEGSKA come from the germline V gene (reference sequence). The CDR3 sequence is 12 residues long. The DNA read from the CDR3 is TGCAGTGCTAGCGGGACTATTTCCGAG. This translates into CSASGTISE. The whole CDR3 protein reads CSASGTISEQYF.

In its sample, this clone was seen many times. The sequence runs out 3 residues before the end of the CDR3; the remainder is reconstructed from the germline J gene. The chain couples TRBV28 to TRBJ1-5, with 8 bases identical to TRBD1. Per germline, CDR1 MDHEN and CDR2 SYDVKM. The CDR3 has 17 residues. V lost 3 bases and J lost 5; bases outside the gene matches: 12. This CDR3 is CASSLRTGIVIYQPQHF. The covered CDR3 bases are TGTGCCAGCAGTTTGCGGACAGGGATCGTAATATATCAGCCC.

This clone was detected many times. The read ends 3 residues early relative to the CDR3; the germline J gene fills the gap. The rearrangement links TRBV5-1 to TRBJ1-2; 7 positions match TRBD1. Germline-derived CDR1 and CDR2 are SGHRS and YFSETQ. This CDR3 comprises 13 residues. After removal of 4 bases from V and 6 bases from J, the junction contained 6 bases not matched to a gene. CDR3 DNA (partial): TGCGCCAGCAGCCCCGGCAGGGGGGATGGC. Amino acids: CASSPGRGDG. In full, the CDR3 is CASSPGRGDGYTF.

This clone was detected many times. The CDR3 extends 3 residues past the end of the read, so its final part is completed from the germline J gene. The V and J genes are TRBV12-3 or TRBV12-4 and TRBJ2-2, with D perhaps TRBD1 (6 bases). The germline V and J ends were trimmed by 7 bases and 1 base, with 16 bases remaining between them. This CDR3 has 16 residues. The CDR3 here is CASKSDRTLNTGELFF. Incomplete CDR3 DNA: TGTGCCAGCAAATCAGACAGGACCCTGAACACCGGGGAG.

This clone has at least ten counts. Partial CDR3 DNA: TGCAGTGCCTTGTCCTCGCTAGCCCACGAG. Amino acids: CSALSSLAHE. In full, the CDR3 reads CSALSSLAHEQYF. This chain joins TRBV20-1 and TRBJ2-7; D might be TRBD2 (5 bases). The observed sequence ends 3 residues before the CDR3 terminus, with the missing tail filled in from the germline J gene. The CDR3 totals 13 residues. Trimming shortened V by 6 bases and J by 5 bases, and 17 bases separated the two germline ends. CDR1 is DFQATT and CDR2 is SNEGSKA in the germline V gene (reference sequence).

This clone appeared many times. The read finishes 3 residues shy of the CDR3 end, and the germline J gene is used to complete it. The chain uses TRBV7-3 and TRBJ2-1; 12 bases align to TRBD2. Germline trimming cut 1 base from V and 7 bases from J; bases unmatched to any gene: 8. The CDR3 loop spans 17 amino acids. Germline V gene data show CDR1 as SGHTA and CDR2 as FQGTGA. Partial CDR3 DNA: TGTGCCAGCAGCTTAAGAGGGGGACTAGCGGGTAGGAATGAG. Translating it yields CASSLRGGLAGRNE. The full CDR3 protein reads CASSLRGGLAGRNEQFF.

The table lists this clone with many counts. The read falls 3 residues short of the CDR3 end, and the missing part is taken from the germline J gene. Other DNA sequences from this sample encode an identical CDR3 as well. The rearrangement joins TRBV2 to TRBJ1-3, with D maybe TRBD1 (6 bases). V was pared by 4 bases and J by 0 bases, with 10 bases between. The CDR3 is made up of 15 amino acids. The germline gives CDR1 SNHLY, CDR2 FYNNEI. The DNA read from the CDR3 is TGTGCCAGCAGTGTCGACAGGAGCTCTGGAAACACC. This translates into CASSVDRSSGNT. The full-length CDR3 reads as CASSVDRSSGNTIYF. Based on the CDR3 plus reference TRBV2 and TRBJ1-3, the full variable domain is EPEVTQTPSHQVTQMGQEVILRCVPISNHLYFYWYRQILGQKVEFLVSFYNNEISEKSEIFDDQFSVERPDGSNFTLKIRSTKLEDSAMYFCASSVDRSSGNTIYFGEGSWLTVV.

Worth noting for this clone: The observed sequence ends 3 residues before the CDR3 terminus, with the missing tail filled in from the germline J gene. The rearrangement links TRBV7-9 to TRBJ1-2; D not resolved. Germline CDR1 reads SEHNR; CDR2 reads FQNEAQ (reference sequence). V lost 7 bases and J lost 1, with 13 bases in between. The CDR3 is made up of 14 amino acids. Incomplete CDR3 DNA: TGTGCCAGCAAGGGCAGCCGATTTAACTATGGC. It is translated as CASKGSRFNYG. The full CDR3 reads CASKGSRFNYGYTF.

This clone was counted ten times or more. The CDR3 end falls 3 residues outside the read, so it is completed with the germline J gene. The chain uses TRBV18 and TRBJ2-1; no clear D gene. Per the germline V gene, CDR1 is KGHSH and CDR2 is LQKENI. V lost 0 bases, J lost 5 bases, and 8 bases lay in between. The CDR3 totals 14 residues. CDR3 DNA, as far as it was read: TGTGCCAGCTCACCACCGAATCAGGACAATGAG. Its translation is CASSPPNQDNE. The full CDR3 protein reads CASSPPNQDNEQFF.

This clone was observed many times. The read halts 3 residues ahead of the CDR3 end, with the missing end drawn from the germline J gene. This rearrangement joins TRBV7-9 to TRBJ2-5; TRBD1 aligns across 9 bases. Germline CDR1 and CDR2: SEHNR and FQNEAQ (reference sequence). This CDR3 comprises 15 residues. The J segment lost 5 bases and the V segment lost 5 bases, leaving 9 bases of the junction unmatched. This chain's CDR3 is CASSVITGGDETQYF. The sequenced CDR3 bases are TGTGCCAGCAGCGTGATTACAGGGGGCGATGAGACC.

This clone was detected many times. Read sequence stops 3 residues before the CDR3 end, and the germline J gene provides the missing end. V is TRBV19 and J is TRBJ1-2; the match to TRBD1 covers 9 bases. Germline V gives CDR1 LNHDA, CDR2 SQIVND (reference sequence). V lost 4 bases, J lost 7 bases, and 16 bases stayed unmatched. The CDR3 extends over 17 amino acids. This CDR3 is CASSSRGQGVKVVGYTF. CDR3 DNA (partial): TGTGCCAGTAGTAGCAGGGGACAGGGAGTCAAGGTAGTTGGC.

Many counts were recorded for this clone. CDR3 DNA, as far as it was read: TGTGCCATCAGGAGGGACAGGGTTGTCGACGAG. Translated: CAIRRDRVVDE. The entire CDR3 protein is CAIRRDRVVDEQYF. The chain carries TRBV10-3 and TRBJ2-7; 9 bases match TRBD1. The CDR3 end falls 3 residues outside the read, so it is completed with the germline J gene. The germline CDR1 and CDR2 sequences are ENHRY and SYGVKD. The CDR3 has 14 residues. After removal of 6 bases from V and 5 bases from J, the junction contained 8 bases not matched to a gene.

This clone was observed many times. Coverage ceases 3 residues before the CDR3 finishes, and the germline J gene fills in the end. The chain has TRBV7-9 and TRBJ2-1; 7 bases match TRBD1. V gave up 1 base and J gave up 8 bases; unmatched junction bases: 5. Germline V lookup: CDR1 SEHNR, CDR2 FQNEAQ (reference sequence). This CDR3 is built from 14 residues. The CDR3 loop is CASSLDRGSDEQFF. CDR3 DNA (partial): TGTGCCAGCAGCTTAGACAGGGGTTCGGATGAG.

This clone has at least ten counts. This CDR3 reads CASSIAFLNEQFF. The covered CDR3 bases are TGTGCCAGTAGTATAGCTTTCCTAAATGAG. V and J are TRBV19 and TRBJ2-1; D gene uncertain. The observed sequence ends 3 residues before the CDR3 terminus, with the missing tail filled in from the germline J gene. Trimming took 1 base from V and 7 from J, leaving 8 bases between them. The CDR3 extends over 13 amino acids. The germline CDR1 and CDR2 sequences are LNHDA and SQIVND (reference sequence).

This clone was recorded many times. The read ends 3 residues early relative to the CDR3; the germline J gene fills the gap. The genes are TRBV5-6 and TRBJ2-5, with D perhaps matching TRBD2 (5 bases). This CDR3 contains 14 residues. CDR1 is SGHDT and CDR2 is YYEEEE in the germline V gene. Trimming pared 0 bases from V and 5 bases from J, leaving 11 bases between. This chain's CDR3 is CASSLVALVETQYF. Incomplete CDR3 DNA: TGTGCCAGCAGCTTGGTTGCACTAGTTGAGACC.

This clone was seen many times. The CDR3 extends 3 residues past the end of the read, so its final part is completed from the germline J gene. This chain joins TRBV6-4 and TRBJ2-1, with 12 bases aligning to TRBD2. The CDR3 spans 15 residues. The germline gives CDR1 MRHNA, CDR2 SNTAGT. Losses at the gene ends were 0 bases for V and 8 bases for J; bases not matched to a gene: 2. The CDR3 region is CASSDSWTSGDEQFF. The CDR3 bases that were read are TGTGCCAGCAGTGACTCCTGGACTAGCGGGGATGAG.